This T cell receptor beta chain was observed in a study of cytomegalovirus exposure and HLA in healthy donors. As for the study in general: Per a later analysis, the approximately 620 first-cohort and 110 or so validation repertoires shared one platform.

Turning to this clone: Its specificity is unknown.

Some clones are missing from TCRdb's copy, which holds only in-frame ones; the method was immunoSEQ multiplex PCR. The sample has a few hundred thousand clones, 90% seen once. CDR3 length equals 15 residues. Germline V CDR1 and CDR2: MNHNY, SVGAGI (reference sequence). V gave up 2 bases and J gave up 3 bases, with 14 bases separating them. Study findings and constraints: Accounts indicate the classifier identified cytomegalovirus status with strong specificity and sensitivity. Under in vitro conditions, three CMV-associated chains were confirmed as specific for CMV antigens.

The sequence was collected from a woman aged 25-40 years in good health and CMV-seronegative. The V gene is TRBV6-6, the J gene TRBJ2-7; D remains unclear. Input material: PBMCs. The CDR3 is CASSYGLGSFYEQYF. The CDR3 nucleotides are TGTGCCAGCAGTTACGGGTTAGGCAGCTTCTACGAGCAGTACTTC.